This T cell receptor (beta chain) is from a study of OX40 agonist ivuxolimab in advanced cancers. Study summary: Males comprised 70% to 90% of the group, whose mean age was approximately 61 years (range 23 to 79).

This CDR3 is 14 amino acids long. Germline CDR1 SNHLY, CDR2 FYNNEI. With V trimmed by 6 bases and J by 6 bases, 7 bases remained unmatched. Clones were read by immunoSEQ multiplex PCR, and TCRdb kept only the in-frame ones, dropping some. Found here are 55,000 to 75,000 clones, around 87% of them singletons; the top ten hold roughly 2.1%. This chain joins TRBV2 and TRBJ2-1, with TRBD1 matching over 8 bases. The TCR sequence derives from an adult with an advanced solid tumor such as melanoma, head and neck, liver or kidney cancer. The input for sequencing was CD4+ or CD8+ T cells sorted from blood, taken in a trial of the OX40 agonist ivuxolimab. This CDR3 reads CASRSGGATNEQFF. The CDR3 DNA is TGTGCCAGCAGATCAGGGGGCGCGACCAATGAGCAGTTCTTC.